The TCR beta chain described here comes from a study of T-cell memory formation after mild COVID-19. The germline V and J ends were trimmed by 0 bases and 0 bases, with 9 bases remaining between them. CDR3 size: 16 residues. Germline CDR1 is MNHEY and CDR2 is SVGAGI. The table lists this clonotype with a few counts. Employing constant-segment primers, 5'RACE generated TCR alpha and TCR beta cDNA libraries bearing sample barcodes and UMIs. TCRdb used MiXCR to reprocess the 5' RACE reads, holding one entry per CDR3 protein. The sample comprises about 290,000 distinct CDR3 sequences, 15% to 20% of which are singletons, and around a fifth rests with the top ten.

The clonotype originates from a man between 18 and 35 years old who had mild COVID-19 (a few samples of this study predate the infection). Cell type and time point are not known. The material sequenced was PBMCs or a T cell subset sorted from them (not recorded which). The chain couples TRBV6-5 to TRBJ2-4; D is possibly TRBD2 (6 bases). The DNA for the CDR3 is TGTGCCAGCAGTTACTCGGGAGGACTAGCCAAAAACATTCAGTACTTC. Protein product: CASSYSGGLAKNIQYF.